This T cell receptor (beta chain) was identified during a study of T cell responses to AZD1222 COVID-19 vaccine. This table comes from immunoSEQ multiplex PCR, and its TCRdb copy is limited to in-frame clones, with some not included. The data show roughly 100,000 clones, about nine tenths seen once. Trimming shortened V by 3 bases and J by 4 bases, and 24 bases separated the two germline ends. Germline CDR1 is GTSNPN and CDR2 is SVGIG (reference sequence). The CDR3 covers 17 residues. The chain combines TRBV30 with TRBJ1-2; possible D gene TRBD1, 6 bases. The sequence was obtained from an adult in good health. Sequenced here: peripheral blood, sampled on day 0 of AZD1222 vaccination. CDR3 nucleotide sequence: TGTGCCTGGAGGATAGGAGTTTATGGGGGGCATAGCTATGGCTACACCTTC. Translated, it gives CAWRIGVYGGHSYGYTF.